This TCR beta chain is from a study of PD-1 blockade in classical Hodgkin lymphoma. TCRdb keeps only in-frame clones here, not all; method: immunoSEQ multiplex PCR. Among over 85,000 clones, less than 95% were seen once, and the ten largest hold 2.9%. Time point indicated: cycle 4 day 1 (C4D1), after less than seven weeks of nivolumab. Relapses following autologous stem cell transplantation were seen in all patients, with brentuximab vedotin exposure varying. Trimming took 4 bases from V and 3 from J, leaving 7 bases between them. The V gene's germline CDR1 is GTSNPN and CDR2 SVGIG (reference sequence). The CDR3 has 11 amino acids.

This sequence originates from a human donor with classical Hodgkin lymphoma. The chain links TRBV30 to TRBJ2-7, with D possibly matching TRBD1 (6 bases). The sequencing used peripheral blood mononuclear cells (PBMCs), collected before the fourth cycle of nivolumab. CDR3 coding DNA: TGTGCCTGGAACAGGGACTACGAGCAGTACTTC. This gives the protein CAWNRDYEQYF. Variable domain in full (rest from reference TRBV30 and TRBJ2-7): SQTIHQWPATLVQPVGSPLSLECTVEGTSNPNLYWYRQAAGRGLQLLFYSVGIGQISSEVPQNLSASRPQDRQFILSSKKLLLSDSGFYLCAWNRDYEQYFGPGTRLTVT.